This T cell receptor beta chain came from a study of cytotoxic CD8 clonotypes in ibrutinib-treated CLL. Overall study: Investigators reported around 25 partial and 2 complete responses; after median about six years, roughly 15 patients remained remitted and 12 progressed. Study-wide results and limits: Sampling time points were not equivalent between sustained-remission and progressing patients.

Clones were sequenced by immunoSEQ multiplex PCR, and TCRdb holds only the in-frame ones, with some missing. The data hold hundreds of thousands of clones, with 79% observed a single time. CDR3 length equals 14 residues. Germline V lookup: CDR1 MNHEY, CDR2 SMNVEV (reference sequence). V was cut by 3 bases and J by 8 bases, with 13 bases left in between. This clone was counted a single time. As yet, its antigen is unknown. This chain uses TRBV27 with TRBJ1-4; D perhaps matches TRBD1 (6 bases). The sequence was collected from a human donor with chronic lymphocytic leukemia. Source: PBMCs, taken after 12 months of ibrutinib treatment. The CDR3 sequence is CASSFGGRREKLFF. The CDR3 nucleotides are TGTGCCAGCAGTTTTGGGGGGCGACGCGAAAAACTGTTTTTT.